This T cell receptor (beta chain) was captured by sequencing in a study of blood T cells in healthy people across ages. Combining a sample-barcoded 5' primer with a J-beta primer mix, a second PCR ran for roughly 7 to 12 cycles. MiXCR, applied by TCRdb to the 5' RACE reads, yields one record per CDR3 protein. The profile shows over 600,000 distinct CDR3 sequences, about half of them singletons. Donors each provided 9.5 to 10 milliliters of peripheral blood. To note about this clonotype: The antigen is undetermined.

The study's findings and limits: Among T cells, TCR beta diversity per million cells dropped roughly linearly as age rose.

What was sequenced was blood. The TCR comes from an elderly man in good health.

This chain's CDR3 is CASSLTGAGGANVLTF. Written as DNA, the CDR3 is TGTGCCAGCAGTTTAACAGGGGCTGGTGGGGCCAACGTCCTGACTTTC. The chain combines TRBV28 with TRBJ2-6; 7 nucleotides agree with TRBD1. The CDR3 has 16 amino acids. The germline CDR1 and CDR2 sequences are MDHEN and SYDVKM. The ends lost 2 bases at V and 3 bases at J; junction bases unmatched: 4. The variable domain in full, completed from reference TRBV28 and TRBJ2-6, reads DVKVTQSSRYLVKRTGEKVFLECVQDMDHENMFWYRQDPGLGLRLIYFSYDVKMKEKGDIPEGYSVSREKKERFSLILESASTNQTSMYLCASSLTGAGGANVLTFGAGSRLTVL.